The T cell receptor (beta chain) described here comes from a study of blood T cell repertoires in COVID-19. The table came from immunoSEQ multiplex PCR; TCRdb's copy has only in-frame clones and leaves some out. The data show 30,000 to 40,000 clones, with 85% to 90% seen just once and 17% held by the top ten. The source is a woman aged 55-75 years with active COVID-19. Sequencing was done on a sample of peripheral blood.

The CDR3 nucleotides are TGTGCCAGCAGACGGACAGGGCTTTCACCCCTCCACTTT. It translates to CASRRTGLSPLHF. This rearrangement joins TRBV28 to TRBJ1-6; 8 nucleotides agree with TRBD1. CDR1 MDHEN and CDR2 SYDVKM come from the germline V gene. The junction had 4 bases not matched to a gene; V was cut back by 6 bases and J by 9 bases. The CDR3 is 13 amino acids.